The 31 T cell receptor beta chains reported below all come from one sample, sequenced in a study of control samples from healthy donors and cancer patients. Sequencing was performed with immunoSEQ multiplex PCR; in TCRdb, only in-frame clones are kept and a portion is missing. This table has about 130,000 clones, 93% appearing once. The material sequenced was PBMCs. These receptors all stem from a man aged 50 to 59 with head and neck cancer.

The V call is TRBV5-1, the J call TRBJ2-3; 11 bases agree with TRBD2. The trim removed 2 bases at V and 1 base at J, leaving 3 bases unmatched. CDR1 and CDR2 from the germline V gene are SGHRS and YFSETQ. CDR3 size: 16 residues. CDR3 sequence: CASSLLAGAGTDTQYF. The CDR3 DNA sequence: TGCGCCAGCAGCTTACTAGCGGGGGCGGGCACAGATACGCAGTATTTT.

CDR3 sequence reads: CASSLLPGTSSYEQYF. The CDR3 region has the DNA TGTGCCAGCAGCCTCCTTCCTGGGACATCGTCCTACGAGCAGTACTTC. This chain uses TRBV14 with TRBJ2-7, with a weak D call TRBD1 (6 bases). The germline gives CDR1 SGHDN, CDR2 FVKESK. Trimming took 4 bases from V and 1 from J, leaving 17 bases between them. The CDR3 sequence is 16 residues long.

The chain is built from TRBV2 and TRBJ2-2; the D is unclear. Germline V CDR1 and CDR2: SNHLY, FYNNEI. CDR3 size: 12 residues. The V end lost 10 bases, the J end lost 6 bases, and 12 bases lay between the germline ends. The CDR3, as DNA: TGTGCCATGACCTTGGCGGCCGGGGAGCTGTTTTTT. It codes for CAMTLAAGELFF.

The rearrangement joins TRBV7-3 to TRBJ2-2; D is possibly TRBD1 or TRBD2 (5 bases each). The CDR3 is made up of 15 amino acids. Trimming pared 5 bases from V and 4 bases from J, leaving 14 bases between. Germline V gene data show CDR1 as SGHTA and CDR2 as FQGTGA. DNA for the CDR3: TGTGCCAGCAGCACCCTGGGGGTTGGCACCGGGGAGCTGTTTTTT. This gives the protein CASSTLGVGTGELFF.

The gene calls are TRBV29-1 and TRBJ2-3; 13 bases are a match to TRBD2. V lost 4 bases, J lost 0 bases, and 1 base stayed unmatched. Germline lookup yields CDR1 SQVTM and CDR2 ANQGSEA. This CDR3 contains 15 residues. DNA for the CDR3: TGCAGCGTTGGGACTAGCGGGGGTAGCACAGATACGCAGTATTTT. Translated: CSVGTSGGSTDTQYF.

Comments on this clone: A read error may produce the germline difference seen at one junction end. The rearrangement links TRBV29-1 to TRBJ2-7; D remains unclear. The CDR3 contains 11 residues. CDR1 and CDR2 from the germline V gene are SQVTM and ANQGSEA. The CDR3 loop is CSVDDLYGQYF. In DNA form, the CDR3 reads TGCAGCGTTGACGATCTCTACGGGCAGTACTTC.

The chain is built from TRBV2 and TRBJ1-4, with TRBD1 matching over 8 bases. Germline-derived CDR1 and CDR2 are SNHLY and FYNNEI. The CDR3 sequence is 14 residues long. V was pared by 3 bases and J by 8 bases, with 5 bases of the junction left unmatched. Here the CDR3 DNA reads TGTGCCAGCAGTGACGCAGGGGGCAGGGAAAAACTGTTTTTT. Encoded protein: CASSDAGGREKLFF.

The V call is TRBV19, the J call TRBJ1-2; weak D call: TRBD1 (6 bases). This CDR3 comprises 17 residues. The V gene's germline CDR1 is LNHDA and CDR2 SQIVND (reference sequence). V was trimmed by 5 bases and J by 6 bases, leaving 25 bases between them. This CDR3 is CASSAPPGAGRGDGYTF. In DNA form, the CDR3 reads TGTGCCAGTAGTGCCCCGCCGGGGGCGGGTCGAGGGGATGGCTACACCTTC.

The chain recombines TRBV5-6 with TRBJ1-2, with TRBD1 as a possible D gene (6 bases). The CDR3 runs to 15 residues. V lost 4 bases and J lost 5, with 18 bases in between. The germline CDR1 and CDR2 sequences are SGHDT and YYEEEE. CDR3 loop: CASSRRTVISYGYTF. The DNA for the CDR3 is TGTGCCAGCAGCCGAAGGACAGTTATTAGTTATGGCTACACCTTC.

V is TRBV7-2 and J is TRBJ2-7, with TRBD1 as a possible D gene (5 bases). Per germline, CDR1 SGHTA and CDR2 FQGNSA. The V end lost 3 bases, the J end lost 5 bases, and 14 bases lay between the germline ends. The CDR3 runs to 14 residues. This CDR3 reads CASSFRQTRDEQYF. For the CDR3, the DNA is TGTGCCAGCAGCTTCCGACAGACACGGGACGAGCAGTACTTC. The full variable domain, rest sourced from reference TRBV7-2 and TRBJ2-7, is GAGVSQSPSNKVTEKGKDVELRCDPISGHTALYWYRQSLGQGLEFLIYFQGNSAPDKSGLPSDRFSAERTGGSVSTLTIQRTQQEDSAVYLCASSFRQTRDEQYFGPGTRLTVT.

The CDR3 here is CASRDQGQDHRNEQFF. As DNA, the CDR3 is TGTGCCAGCAGGGACCAAGGACAGGACCACCGCAATGAGCAGTTCTTC. J is TRBJ2-1 and V is TRBV7-3, with 7 bases aligning to TRBD1. Germline V lookup: CDR1 SGHTA, CDR2 FQGTGA. The CDR3 has 16 amino acids. Germline trimming cut 6 bases from V and 6 bases from J; bases unmatched to any gene: 14.

The V and J genes are TRBV7-6 and TRBJ1-3; D is possibly TRBD1 (6 bases). V lost 5 bases and J 1 base, leaving 15 bases between the germline ends. Germline lookup yields CDR1 SGHVS and CDR2 FNYEAQ. The CDR3 runs to 16 residues. CDR3 residues: CASSDYRADSGNTIYF. In DNA, the CDR3 is TGTGCCAGCAGCGACTACAGGGCGGATTCTGGAAACACCATATATTTT.

This clone was seen ten or more times. This chain joins TRBV7-9 and TRBJ1-1; no clear D gene. V was shortened by 5 bases and J by 3 bases, with 10 bases between the two germline ends. Germline assignment: CDR1 SEHNR and CDR2 FQNEAQ (reference sequence). This CDR3 has 13 amino acids. The DNA of the CDR3 is TGTGCCAGCAGCCTTAACAGAGACACTGAAGCTTTCTTT. Its protein product is CASSLNRDTEAFF. Full variable domain (remainder filled in from reference TRBV7-9 and TRBJ1-1): DTGVSQNPRHKITKRGQNVTFRCDPISEHNRLYWYRQTLGQGPEFLTYFQNEAQLEKSRLLSDRFSAERPKGSFSTLEIQRTEQGDSAMYLCASSLNRDTEAFFGQGTRLTVV.

This clone has more than one count but fewer than ten. The CDR3 region is CASSQVNRVNYGYTF. Written as DNA, the CDR3 is TGTGCCAGCAGCCAAGTGAACAGGGTTAACTATGGCTACACCTTC. This rearrangement joins TRBV3-1 (or the pseudogene TRBV3-2) to TRBJ1-2; a possible D gene is TRBD1 (6 bases). This CDR3 is 15 amino acids long. CDR1 is LGHDT, CDR2 YNNKEL, per germline (reference sequence). The germline V and J ends were trimmed by 1 base and 1 base, with 10 bases remaining between them.

CDR3 residues: CASSPYGGNQPQHF. The DNA of the CDR3 is TGTGCCAGCTCACCATATGGCGGTAATCAGCCCCAGCATTTT. The chain is built from TRBV18 and TRBJ1-5, with D hard to call. V shed 2 bases and J shed 4 bases, with 9 bases lying between them. This CDR3 is 14 amino acids long. Germline lookup yields CDR1 KGHSH and CDR2 LQKENI. The entire variable domain, with the rest obtained from reference TRBV18 and TRBJ1-5, is as follows: NAGVMQNPRHLVRRRGQEARLRCSPMKGHSHVYWYRQLPEEGLKFMVYLQKENIIDESGMPKERFSAEFPKEGPSILRIQQVVRGDSAAYFCASSPYGGNQPQHFGDGTRLSIL.

The CDR3 protein is CASSSGDRASPLHF. The CDR3 region has the DNA TGTGCCAGCAGCTCGGGGGACAGAGCTTCACCCCTCCACTTT. The gene calls are TRBV7-2 and TRBJ1-6, with TRBD1 matching 7 bases. This CDR3 comprises 14 residues. Germline V gives CDR1 SGHTA, CDR2 FQGNSA. V lost 4 bases to trimming and J lost 9 bases; unmatched junction nucleotides: 6.

Here the CDR3 DNA reads TGTGCCAGCAGCCCAAGGGCCAGCTCCTATAATTCACCCCTCCACTTT. This encodes CASSPRASSYNSPLHF. This chain joins TRBV11-2 and TRBJ1-6, with D unresolved. V shed 5 bases and J shed 0 bases, with 11 bases lying between them. Germline V gives CDR1 SGHAT, CDR2 FQNNGV. The length of the CDR3 is 16 residues.

The V call is TRBV6-5, the J call TRBJ1-6, with 9 bases that match TRBD1. Germline V gene data show CDR1 as MNHEY and CDR2 as SVGAGI. This CDR3 comprises 14 residues. V gave up 3 bases and J gave up 9 bases; unmatched junction bases: 3. Written as DNA, the CDR3 is TGTGCCAGCAGTTATACAGGGGGCCCTTCACCCCTCCACTTT. As protein: CASSYTGGPSPLHF.

The V gene is TRBV18, the J gene TRBJ2-2; no reliable D call. CDR3 length equals 15 residues. V was shortened by 3 bases and J by 0 bases, with 8 bases between the two germline ends. CDR1 KGHSH and CDR2 LQKENI come from the germline V gene. The CDR3 spells CASSPQPANTGELFF. CDR3 coding DNA: TGTGCCAGCTCACCGCAGCCCGCGAACACCGGGGAGCTGTTTTTT.

V usage is TRBV6-2 or TRBV6-3 and J usage is TRBJ2-5, with D possibly matching TRBD2 (5 bases). Trimming stripped 6 bases from V and 1 base from J, with 15 bases between. The CDR3 sequence is 15 residues long. Germline V gene sequence: CDR1 MNHEY, CDR2 SVGEGT. The CDR3 bases are TGTGCCAGCAGCCCCCGACGGGGAAGCCAAGAGACCCAGTACTTC. It is translated as CASSPRRGSQETQYF.

The chain recombines TRBV28 with TRBJ2-5; D assignment may be TRBD1 or TRBD2 (6 bases each). The germline V and J ends were trimmed by 4 bases and 5 bases, with 14 bases remaining between them. Looked up from germline, CDR1 is MDHEN and CDR2 is SYDVKM. This CDR3 is built from 14 residues. The CDR3, as DNA: TGTGCCAGCAGTTCCTACAGGGCGGGGGAGACCCAGTACTTC. Its translation: CASSSYRAGETQYF. Together with reference TRBV28 and TRBJ2-5, the CDR3 gives the full variable domain: DVKVTQSSRYLVKRTGEKVFLECVQDMDHENMFWYRQDPGLGLRLIYFSYDVKMKEKGDIPEGYSVSREKKERFSLILESASTNQTSMYLCASSSYRAGETQYFGPGTRLLVL.

The chain is built from TRBV5-6 and TRBJ2-1; TRBD1 matches at 7 bases. The CDR3 covers 16 residues. From germline, CDR1 is SGHDT and CDR2 YYEEEE. After removal of 2 bases from V and 4 bases from J, the junction contained 9 bases not matched to a gene. CDR3 DNA: TGTGCCAGCAGCTTAGGGACAGATAGCAGGTACAATGAGCAGTTCTTC. Translating gives CASSLGTDSRYNEQFF. Looking up the rest from reference TRBV5-6 and TRBJ2-1 gives the full variable domain: DAGVTQSPTHLIKTRGQQVTLRCSPKSGHDTVSWYQQALGQGPQFIFQYYEEEERQRGNFPDRFSGHQFPNYSSELNVNALLLGDSALYLCASSLGTDSRYNEQFFGPGTRLTVL.

The chain joins TRBV7-2 to TRBJ1-1; a weak D match, TRBD1 (5 bases). The ends were cut back, 0 bases at V and 8 bases at J, with 7 bases in the middle. CDR1 and CDR2 from the germline V gene are SGHTA and FQGNSA. This CDR3 is 12 amino acids long. The CDR3 loop is CASSLAWGEAFF. CDR3 nucleotide sequence: TGTGCCAGCAGCTTAGCGTGGGGGGAAGCTTTCTTT.

V gene TRBV11-2 combines with J gene TRBJ1-6; D perhaps matches TRBD1 (5 bases). Trimming stripped 8 bases from V and 4 bases from J, with 12 bases between. CDR1 is SGHAT, CDR2 FQNNGV, per germline. The CDR3 consists of 14 residues. The CDR3 loop is CASVPGGYNSPLHF. CDR3 DNA sequence: TGTGCCAGCGTGCCCGGGGGATATAATTCACCCCTCCACTTT.

This chain uses TRBV28 with TRBJ2-7, with D hard to call. Trimming cost V 3 bases and J 4 bases, with 10 bases left between them. Germline values: CDR1 MDHEN, CDR2 SYDVKM. CDR3 size: 13 residues. The CDR3 spells CASSFVTLYEQYF. CDR3 coding DNA: TGTGCCAGCAGTTTCGTTACTCTTTACGAGCAGTACTTC.

The chain carries TRBV2 and TRBJ2-1; 7 positions match TRBD2. CDR1 SNHLY and CDR2 FYNNEI come from the germline V gene. This CDR3 has 14 amino acids. V lost 3 bases and J lost 5; bases outside the gene matches: 4. CDR3 sequence reads: CASSERGWNNEQFF. In DNA form, the CDR3 reads TGTGCCAGCAGTGAGCGGGGGTGGAACAATGAGCAGTTCTTC.

DNA of the CDR3: TGTGCCAGTAGTATTAAGGGGTGGGAAAAACTGTTTTTT. It specifies CASSIKGWEKLFF. The rearrangement links TRBV19 to TRBJ1-4, with D perhaps TRBD1 (5 bases). The V end was cut by 3 bases, the J end by 8 bases, with 10 bases between. The length of the CDR3 is 13 residues. Germline CDR1 LNHDA, CDR2 SQIVND (reference sequence). The full variable domain, completed using reference TRBV19 and TRBJ1-4, is DGGITQSPKYLFRKEGQNVTLSCEQNLNHDAMYWYRQDPGQGLRLIYYSQIVNDFQKGDIAEGYSVSREKKESFPLTVTSAQKNPTAFYLCASSIKGWEKLFFGSGTQLSVL.

The chain links TRBV24-1 to TRBJ2-2, with 10 bases fitting TRBD1. This CDR3 comprises 14 residues. V lost 7 bases and J lost 4; bases outside the gene matches: 2. The germline V gene has CDR1 KGHDR and CDR2 SFDVKD. The CDR3 region has the DNA TGTGCCACCAGCCGGACAGGGGGCACCGGGGAGCTGTTTTTT. Encoded protein: CATSRTGGTGELFF.

The CDR3 sequence is CASSSSGNPGELFF. The CDR3 region has the DNA TGTGCCAGCAGCTCCTCGGGGAATCCCGGGGAGCTGTTTTTT. V is TRBV7-8 and J is TRBJ2-2, with a weak D call TRBD2 (5 bases). This CDR3 spans 14 amino acids. The germline V and J ends were trimmed by 4 bases and 6 bases, with 12 bases remaining between them. Germline CDR1 is SGHVS and CDR2 is FQNEAQ.

The chain carries TRBV5-5 and TRBJ2-2, with 9 bases aligning to TRBD1. CDR3 length equals 15 residues. V was clipped by 6 bases and J by 5 bases; unmatched bases: 8. The germline V gene has CDR1 SGHKS and CDR2 YYEKEE (reference sequence). The CDR3 DNA is TGTGCCAGCACCCTGACAGGGGGACTAACCGGGGAGCTGTTTTTT. This sequence encodes CASTLTGGLTGELFF.

The rearrangement joins TRBV6-5 to TRBJ2-1; TRBD2 might be the D (5 bases). CDR3 size: 11 residues. Germline lookup yields CDR1 MNHEY and CDR2 SVGAGI. Deletions cut 10 bases from V and 12 bases from J, with 16 bases between. CDR3 coding DNA: TGTGCCACTACTTCGGGGTCGAGGCAGTTCTTC. This sequence encodes CATTSGSRQFF.